This T cell receptor (beta chain) came from a study of OX40 agonist ivuxolimab in advanced cancers. As for the study in general: Patients in the trial were receiving intravenous ivuxolimab every 2 weeks, at doses of 0.01 to 10 mg/kg. Hepatocellular carcinoma, melanoma, renal cell or head and neck cancer affected the dose-escalation patients.

This clone was recorded once. The table came from immunoSEQ multiplex PCR; TCRdb's copy has only in-frame clones and leaves some out. The sample includes some 38,000 clones, approximately 90% of them seen just once. This CDR3 has 17 amino acids. Germline assignment: CDR1 SQVTM and CDR2 ANQGSEA. V gave up 4 bases and J gave up 3 bases; unmatched junction bases: 15. The origin of this receptor is an adult with an advanced solid tumor such as melanoma, head and neck, liver or kidney cancer. The material was CD4+ or CD8+ T cells sorted from blood, obtained in a trial of the OX40 agonist ivuxolimab. The rearrangement joins TRBV29-1 to TRBJ2-5; TRBD2 matches 9 bases. Written as DNA, the CDR3 is TGCAGCGTTGTGCGGGGGGGGAGGAGGGGCCCCGAAGAGACCCAGTACTTC. Residues: CSVVRGGRRGPEETQYF.